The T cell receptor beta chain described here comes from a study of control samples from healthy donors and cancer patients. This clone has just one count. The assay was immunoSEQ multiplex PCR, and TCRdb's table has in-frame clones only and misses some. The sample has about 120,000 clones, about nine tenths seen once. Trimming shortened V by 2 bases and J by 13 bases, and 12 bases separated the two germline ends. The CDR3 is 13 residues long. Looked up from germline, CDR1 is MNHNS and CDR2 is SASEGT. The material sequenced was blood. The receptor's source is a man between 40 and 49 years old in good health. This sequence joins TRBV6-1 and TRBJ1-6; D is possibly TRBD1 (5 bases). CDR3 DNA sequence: TGTGCCAGCAGTGAACAGGGTTTCAGTCCCCTCCACTTT. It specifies CASSEQGFSPLHF.